The 5 T cell receptor beta chains reported below all come from one sample, sequenced in a study of T-cell reconstitution after alpha-beta-depleted transplantation in children. The authors prepared the TCRbeta library with unique molecular identifiers. One entry per CDR3 protein results from TCRdb running MiXCR on the PCR reads. Found here are approximately 800,000 distinct CDR3 sequences, less than 20% of them singletons; the top ten hold around 4.5%. Specimen: PBMCs, mostly from graft donor cells, collected 360 days after TCRalphabeta/CD19-depleted stem cell transplant. The receptors were gathered from a male patient between 5 and 17 years old who had a stem cell transplant for acute lymphoblastic leukemia, so the T cells may come from the graft donor.

The chain is built from TRBV2 and TRBJ1-2; tentative D call: TRBD1 (5 bases). Germline CDR1 and CDR2: SNHLY and FYNNEI. This CDR3 spans 14 amino acids. V dropped 4 bases and J dropped 4 bases, with 13 bases sitting between them. The CDR3: CASSAGRVGYGYTF. DNA of the CDR3: TGTGCCAGCAGTGCGGGCAGGGTCGGCTATGGCTACACCTTC.

This clonotype was found many times. The genes are TRBV29-1 and TRBJ2-5; tentative D call: TRBD1 (5 bases). CDR1 and CDR2 (germline): SQVTM, ANQGSEA. V lost 7 bases to trimming and J lost 0 bases, with 9 bases between them. The CDR3 is 12 residues long. The CDR3 loop is CSATAYQETQYF. Written as DNA, the CDR3 is TGCAGCGCGACAGCGTACCAAGAGACCCAGTACTTC. Combining the CDR3 with reference TRBV29-1 and TRBJ2-5 gives the whole variable domain SAVISQKPSRDICQRGTSLTIQCQVDSQVTMMFWYRQQPGQSLTLIATANQGSEATYESGFVIDKFPISRPNLTFSTLTVSNMSPEDSSIYLCSATAYQETQYFGPGTRLLVL.

The chain has TRBV20-1 and TRBJ1-4, with D possibly matching TRBD1 (6 bases). V was trimmed by 3 bases and J by 10 bases, leaving 12 bases between them. The CDR3 sequence is 12 residues long. Germline V gene sequence: CDR1 DFQATT, CDR2 SNEGSKA (reference sequence). This CDR3 reads CSARGALGKLFF. The CDR3 nucleotides are TGCAGTGCTAGGGGGGCGCTGGGAAAACTGTTTTTT.

The chain recombines TRBV5-1 with TRBJ2-7; 12 bases agree with TRBD2. After removal of 4 bases from V and 0 bases from J, the junction contained 5 bases not matched to a gene. Germline V lookup: CDR1 SGHRS, CDR2 YFSETQ. This CDR3 contains 16 residues. The CDR3 DNA is TGCGCCAGCAGCCTCTGGACTAGCGGGGCCTCCTACGAGCAGTACTTC. Translating it yields CASSLWTSGASYEQYF. Full variable domain (rest looked up from reference TRBV5-1 and TRBJ2-7): KAGVTQTPRYLIKTRGQQVTLSCSPISGHRSVSWYQQTPGQGLQFLFEYFSETQRNKGNFPGRFSGRQFSNSRSEMNVSTLELGDSALYLCASSLWTSGASYEQYFGPGTRLTVT.

In this sample, this clonotype turned up a few times. The chain joins TRBV7-6 to TRBJ2-3, with D possibly TRBD2 on 6 matching bases. CDR3 length: 16 amino acids. V was pared by 0 bases and J by 3 bases, with 13 bases between. Germline V lookup: CDR1 SGHVS, CDR2 FNYEAQ. The CDR3 protein is CASSLARGGRTDTQYF. For the CDR3, the DNA is TGTGCCAGCAGCTTAGCGCGTGGTGGGAGGACAGATACGCAGTATTTT.